The TCR beta chain under discussion was sequenced for a study of beta chain features in type 1 diabetes. Regarding this clone: Antigen: not known. At the DNA level, this CDR3 is encoded by other sequences in the same sample as well.

The CDR3 extends over 12 amino acids. Trimming pared 5 bases from V and 2 bases from J, leaving 5 bases between. In germline, CDR1 is MDHEN, CDR2 SYDVKM. Findings of the study overall: The study left unresolved whether HLA type influences TCRB rearrangement.

The sequenced template was cDNA made from the entire isolated RNA. Clones were sequenced by immunoSEQ multiplex PCR, and TCRdb holds only the in-frame ones, with some missing. This sample carries over 700,000 clones, 15% to 20% of them seen once, and the ten largest clones take 0.02% to 0.025%. The sample taken for sequencing was naive CD4+ T cells from blood. The TCR comes from a young woman in good health. The J gene is TRBJ2-3, the V gene TRBV28; D gene uncertain. Here the CDR3 DNA reads TGTGCCAGCAGTGGGGACACAGATACGCAGTATTTT. The encoded protein is CASSGDTDTQYF.